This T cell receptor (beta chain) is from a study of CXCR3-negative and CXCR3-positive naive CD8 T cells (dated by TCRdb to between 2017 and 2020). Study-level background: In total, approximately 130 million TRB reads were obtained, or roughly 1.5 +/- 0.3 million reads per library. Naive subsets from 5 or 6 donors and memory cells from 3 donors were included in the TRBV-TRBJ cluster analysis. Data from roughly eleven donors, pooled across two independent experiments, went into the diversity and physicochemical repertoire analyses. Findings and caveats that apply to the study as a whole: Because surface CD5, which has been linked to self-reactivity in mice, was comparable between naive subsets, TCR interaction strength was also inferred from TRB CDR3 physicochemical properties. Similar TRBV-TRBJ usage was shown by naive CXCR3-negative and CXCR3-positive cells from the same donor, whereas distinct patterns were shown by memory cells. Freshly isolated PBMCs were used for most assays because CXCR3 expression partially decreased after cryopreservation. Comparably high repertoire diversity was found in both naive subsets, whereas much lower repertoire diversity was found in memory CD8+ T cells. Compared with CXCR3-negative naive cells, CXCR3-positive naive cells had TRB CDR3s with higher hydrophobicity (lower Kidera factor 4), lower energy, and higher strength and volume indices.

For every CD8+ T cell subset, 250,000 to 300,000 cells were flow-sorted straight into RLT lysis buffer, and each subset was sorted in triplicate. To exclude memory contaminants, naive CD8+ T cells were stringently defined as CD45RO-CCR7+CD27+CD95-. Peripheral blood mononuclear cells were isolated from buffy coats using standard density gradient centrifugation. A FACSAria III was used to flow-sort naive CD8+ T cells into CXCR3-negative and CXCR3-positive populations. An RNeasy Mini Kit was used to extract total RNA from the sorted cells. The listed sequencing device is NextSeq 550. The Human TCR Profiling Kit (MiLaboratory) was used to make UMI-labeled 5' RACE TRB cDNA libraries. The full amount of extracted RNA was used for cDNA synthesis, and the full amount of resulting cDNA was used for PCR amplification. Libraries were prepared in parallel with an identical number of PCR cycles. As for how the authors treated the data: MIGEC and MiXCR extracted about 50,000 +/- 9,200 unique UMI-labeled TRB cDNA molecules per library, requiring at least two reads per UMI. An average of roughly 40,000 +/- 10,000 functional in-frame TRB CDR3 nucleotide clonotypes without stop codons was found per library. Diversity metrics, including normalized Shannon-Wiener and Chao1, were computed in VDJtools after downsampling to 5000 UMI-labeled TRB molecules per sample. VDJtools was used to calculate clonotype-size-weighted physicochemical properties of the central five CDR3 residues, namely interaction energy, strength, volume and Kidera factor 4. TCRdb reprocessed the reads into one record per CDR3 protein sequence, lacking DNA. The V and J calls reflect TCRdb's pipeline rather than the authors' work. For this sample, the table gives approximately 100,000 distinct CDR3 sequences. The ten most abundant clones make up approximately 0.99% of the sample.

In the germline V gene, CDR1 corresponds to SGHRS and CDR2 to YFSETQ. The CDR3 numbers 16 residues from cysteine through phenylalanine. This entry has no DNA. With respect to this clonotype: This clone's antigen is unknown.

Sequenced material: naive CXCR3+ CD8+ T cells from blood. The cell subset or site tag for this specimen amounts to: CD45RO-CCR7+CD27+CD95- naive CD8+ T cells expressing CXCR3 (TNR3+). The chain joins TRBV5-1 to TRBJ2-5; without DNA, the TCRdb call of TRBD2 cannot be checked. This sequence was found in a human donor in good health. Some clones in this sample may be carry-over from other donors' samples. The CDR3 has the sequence CASSFLAGGVQETQYF.